The 5 T cell receptor beta chains in this list originate from one sample, sequenced in a study of OX40 agonist ivuxolimab in advanced cancers. The library was made by the immunoSEQ multiplex PCR assay. The clones in this table, taken by TCRdb from immuneACCESS, are in-frame only. Not every clone is retained; where verified, under half of the shortfall comes from an unresolved V gene, and the cause of the rest is unknown. This sample comprises 50,000 to 65,000 clones, about 89% of them detected only once. Of the sample, less than 1.1% is held by the ten largest clones. This sample comprised CD4+ or CD8+ T cells sorted from blood, obtained in a trial of the OX40 agonist ivuxolimab. The receptor set was obtained from an adult with an advanced solid tumor such as melanoma, head and neck, liver or kidney cancer.

V is TRBV4-3 and J is TRBJ2-7; D not resolved. Trimming stripped 0 bases from V and 3 bases from J, with 15 bases between. The germline V gene has CDR1 LGHNA and CDR2 YSLEER. The CDR3 length is 16 residues. For the CDR3, the DNA is TGCGCCAGCAGCCAAGATCTGTCTGCTGATCTCTACGAGCAGTACTTC. Its translation is CASSQDLSADLYEQYF.

This chain links TRBV6-6 with TRBJ1-1; no clear D. Germline CDR1 is MNHNY and CDR2 is SVGAGI (reference sequence). Trimming removed 7 bases at V and 7 bases at J, with 10 bases between. The CDR3 runs 11 residues. CDR3 in amino acids: CASTSRFEAFF. The CDR3 DNA sequence: TGTGCCAGCACCTCCCGATTTGAAGCTTTCTTT.

This chain uses TRBV20-1 with TRBJ1-4; D is unclear. Germline values: CDR1 DFQATT, CDR2 SNEGSKA (reference sequence). Trimming removed 6 bases at V and 8 bases at J, with 10 bases between. The CDR3 runs 11 residues. CDR3 loop: CSAKIREKLFF. DNA for the CDR3: TGCAGTGCCAAAATCAGGGAAAAACTGTTTTTT.

V gene TRBV11-2 combines with J gene TRBJ2-1; D gene unclear. Per the germline V gene, CDR1 is SGHAT and CDR2 is FQNNGV. Trimming removed 8 bases from V and 1 base from J, with 9 bases in between. This CDR3 contains 13 residues. CDR3 loop: CASQVMSYNEQFF. The CDR3 DNA is TGTGCCAGCCAAGTGATGTCCTACAATGAGCAGTTCTTC.

J is TRBJ2-7 and V is TRBV6-1; 11 bases fit TRBD1. Trimming took 10 bases from V and 3 from J; bases not matched to a gene: 8. Germline assignment: CDR1 MNHNS and CDR2 SASEGT. The CDR3 has 14 residues. The CDR3 loop is CATTAGTGGYEQYF. In DNA, the CDR3 is TGTGCCACTACTGCCGGGACAGGGGGCTACGAGCAGTACTTC.